This passage covers 16 T cell receptor beta chains from one sample sequenced in a study of blood T cell repertoires in COVID-19. Repertoires were generated with immunoSEQ multiplex PCR, while TCRdb's copy carries only in-frame clones and drops some. The sample records 200,000 to 300,000 clones, around 90% being singletons. The source material was peripheral blood. These receptors were obtained from a man aged 60-69 years who had recovered from COVID-19.

This chain joins TRBV27 and TRBJ1-4; a weak D match, TRBD1 (6 bases). Germline V CDR1 and CDR2: MNHEY, SMNVEV (reference sequence). The germline V and J ends were trimmed by 1 base and 7 bases, with 13 bases remaining between them. The CDR3 extends over 15 amino acids. Here the CDR3 DNA reads TGTGCCAGCAGTTTATGGCAGGGGAGGGCTGAAAAACTGTTTTTT. Encoded protein: CASSLWQGRAEKLFF.

CDR3 residues: CASSDYNRGGTEAFF. CDR3 bases: TGTGCCAGCAGCGACTACAACAGGGGAGGCACTGAAGCTTTCTTT. This chain joins TRBV9 and TRBJ1-1; TRBD1 matches at 7 bases. V trimming: 3 bases; J trimming: 4 bases; junction bases outside the gene matches: 9. Looked up from germline, CDR1 is SGDLS and CDR2 is YYNGEE. The CDR3 has 15 amino acids.

The chain employs TRBV5-4 and TRBJ1-2; the match to TRBD1 covers 7 bases. Unmatched junction bases numbered 9, after V lost 3 bases and J lost 4 bases. The CDR3 is 15 residues long. From germline, CDR1 is SGHNT and CDR2 YYREEE (reference sequence). The CDR3 DNA is TGTGCCAGCAGCTCCACTCGACAGGGTCCCTATGGCTACACCTTC. It is translated as CASSSTRQGPYGYTF.

The chain uses TRBV27 and TRBJ2-1, with 7 bases lining up with TRBD2. CDR3 length: 14 residues. The germline V gene has CDR1 MNHEY and CDR2 SMNVEV (reference sequence). The V gene end was trimmed by 5 bases and the J gene end by 9 bases; junction bases not matched to a gene: 10. CDR3 bases: TGTGCCAGCAGTCCACTAACTAGCGTCGCTGAGCAGTTCTTC. Translating gives CASSPLTSVAEQFF.

V and J are TRBV5-1 and TRBJ2-1; TRBD1 matches 8 bases. CDR1 and CDR2 from the germline V gene are SGHRS and YFSETQ. The CDR3 totals 15 residues. The V gene end was trimmed by 7 bases and the J gene end by 6 bases; junction bases not matched to a gene: 12. The CDR3: CASGKYSTGVNEQFF. The CDR3, as DNA: TGCGCCAGCGGCAAGTACTCGACAGGGGTCAATGAGCAGTTCTTC.

The chain uses TRBV24-1 and TRBJ2-3; no clear D. The germline CDR1 and CDR2 sequences are KGHDR and SFDVKD. The V gene lost 9 bases and the J gene lost 2 bases, with 8 bases spanning the gap. The CDR3 is made up of 12 amino acids. CDR3 amino acids: CATASVTDTQYF. DNA of the CDR3: TGTGCCACCGCAAGCGTCACAGATACGCAGTATTTT.

The rearrangement links TRBV15 to TRBJ2-3; possibly TRBD1 for D (5 bases). Trimming removed 1 base from V and 0 bases from J, with 11 bases in between. Germline CDR1 and CDR2: LNHNV and YYDKDF (reference sequence). The CDR3 loop spans 16 amino acids. CDR3: CATSRGKGASTDTQYF. CDR3 sequence (DNA): TGTGCCACCAGCAGAGGAAAAGGGGCTAGCACAGATACGCAGTATTTT.

The genes are TRBV5-1 and TRBJ2-7, with 12 bases aligning to TRBD2. The CDR3 loop spans 15 amino acids. CDR1 and CDR2 from the germline V gene are SGHRS and YFSETQ. Unmatched junction bases numbered 3, after V lost 0 bases and J lost 5 bases. CDR3 sequence reads: CASSLGGTSGHEQYF. As DNA, the CDR3 is TGCGCCAGCAGCTTGGGCGGGACTAGCGGGCACGAGCAGTACTTC.

This chain connects TRBV12-5 to TRBJ1-1, with TRBD1 matching 8 bases. Per the germline V gene, CDR1 is LGHNT and CDR2 is FRNRAP. This CDR3 has 15 amino acids. The V gene end was trimmed by 1 base and the J gene end by 4 bases; junction bases not matched to a gene: 5. In DNA, the CDR3 is TGTGCTAGTGGTTTGGCGACAGGGGTTTTCACTGAAGCTTTCTTT. Encoded protein: CASGLATGVFTEAFF.

V is TRBV5-1 and J is TRBJ2-3; D might be TRBD1 (6 bases). From germline, CDR1 is SGHRS and CDR2 YFSETQ. The germline V and J ends were trimmed by 0 bases and 2 bases, with 10 bases remaining between them. CDR3 length equals 15 residues. The CDR3 DNA is TGCGCCAGCAGCTTGGGGCAGGGGACCACAGATACGCAGTATTTT. This gives the protein CASSLGQGTTDTQYF.

The chain has TRBV7-2 and TRBJ2-1; 9 bases line up with TRBD2. Germline V gene data show CDR1 as SGHTA and CDR2 as FQGNSA. With 2 bases clipped from V and 8 bases from J, the junction kept 7 bases outside the gene matches. The CDR3 has 15 residues. DNA for the CDR3: TGTGCCAGCAGCTTAAGGAGCGGGGGGTCGTATGAGCAGTTCTTC. Its translation: CASSLRSGGSYEQFF. Using reference TRBV7-2 and TRBJ2-1 for the parts outside the CDR3, the full variable domain is GAGVSQSPSNKVTEKGKDVELRCDPISGHTALYWYRQSLGQGLEFLIYFQGNSAPDKSGLPSDRFSAERTGGSVSTLTIQRTQQEDSAVYLCASSLRSGGSYEQFFGPGTRLTVL.

V gene TRBV14 combines with J gene TRBJ2-2; D may be TRBD1 (5 bases). CDR1 SGHDN and CDR2 FVKESK come from the germline V gene. V gave up 4 bases and J gave up 4 bases, with 25 bases separating them. The CDR3 loop spans 19 amino acids. DNA for the CDR3: TGTGCCAGCAGCCCACTCGTCGAATGGGGCAGGGTAGTCACCGGGGAGCTGTTTTTT. Amino acid sequence: CASSPLVEWGRVVTGELFF.

In this sample, this clone turned up a few times. The chain has TRBV5-4 and TRBJ2-1; 8 bases line up with TRBD2. Germline V CDR1 and CDR2: SGHNT, YYREEE (reference sequence). Trimming removed 0 bases from V and 2 bases from J; junction bases left unmatched: 4. CDR3 size: 16 residues. The CDR3 DNA is TGTGCCAGCAGCTTGGGGCGGGGGGTGGCCTACAATGAGCAGTTCTTC. Amino acids: CASSLGRGVAYNEQFF.

J is TRBJ2-1 and V is TRBV11-2, with a possible D match to TRBD2 (7 bases). Trimming left V 7 bases short and J 0 bases short, with 16 bases between. This CDR3 is 16 amino acids long. The germline V gene has CDR1 SGHAT and CDR2 FQNNGV. The CDR3 DNA follows: TGTGCCAGCATCCCGCAAGGGGGGGCCTCCTACAATGAGCAGTTCTTC. Amino acids: CASIPQGGASYNEQFF. The variable domain in full, completed from reference TRBV11-2 and TRBJ2-1, reads EAGVAQSPRYKIIEKRQSVAFWCNPISGHATLYWYQQILGQGPKLLIQFQNNGVVDDSQLPKDRFSAERLKGVDSTLKIQPAKLEDSAVYLCASIPQGGASYNEQFFGPGTRLTVL.

This chain connects TRBV28 to TRBJ2-3; possibly TRBD2 for D (5 bases). Germline CDR1 reads MDHEN; CDR2 reads SYDVKM. The CDR3 spans 13 residues. Trimming took 6 bases from V and 3 from J, leaving 10 bases between them. CDR3 amino acids: CASSNLATDTQYF. CDR3 DNA: TGTGCCAGCAGCAATCTAGCAACAGATACGCAGTATTTT.

This chain links TRBV5-1 with TRBJ1-5; D remains unclear. The ends were cut back, 0 bases at V and 2 bases at J, with 9 bases in the middle. The germline V gene has CDR1 SGHRS and CDR2 YFSETQ. The CDR3 consists of 15 residues. CDR3 sequence reads: CASSLGEGGNQPQHF. The CDR3 bases are TGCGCCAGCAGCTTGGGGGAGGGCGGCAATCAGCCCCAGCATTTT. The full variable domain, its missing parts supplied by reference TRBV5-1 and TRBJ1-5, is KAGVTQTPRYLIKTRGQQVTLSCSPISGHRSVSWYQQTPGQGLQFLFEYFSETQRNKGNFPGRFSGRQFSNSRSEMNVSTLELGDSALYLCASSLGEGGNQPQHFGDGTRLSIL.